The TCR beta chain under discussion was sequenced for a study of glioma-infiltrating T cells. Findings and limits, study-wide: Tissue-blood divergence was below expectation in non-neoplastic patients, above in gliomas. CDR3 overlap between tissue and blood was very small.

TCR alpha and beta CDR3 regions were amplified from RNA using iRepertoire nested multiplex PCR. Tissue mRNA or PBMC total RNA, about 85-400 ng, went into one-step reverse transcription and amplification. TCRdb fed the multiplex PCR reads into MiXCR, producing one record per CDR3 protein. The sample includes 2,500 to 3,000 distinct CDR3 sequences, around 34% of them seen just once. As regards this clonotype: The antigen is not known. At one boundary the junction diverges from the germline segment, which might be a read error.

This CDR3 has 13 amino acids. Per germline, CDR1 MNHEY and CDR2 SVGAGI. Sequencing was performed on glioma tissue, nonneoplastic brain tissue, or PBMCs (not recorded which). The TCR sequence derives from a human donor with low-grade glioma or glioblastoma, undergoing nonglioma brain surgery, or in good health (not recorded which). V usage is TRBV6-5 and J usage is TRBJ2-7; unclear D gene. In DNA, the CDR3 is TGTGCCAGCAGTGGTCCCGAGGCTGACGAGAAGTACTTC. Protein sequence: CASSGPEADEKYF.